This T cell receptor (beta chain) was observed in a study of blood T cell repertoires in COVID-19. Background on the study: Some COVID-19 samples were acute and others convalescent; all came from the United States, Italy and Spain. From T cells, B-cell-depleted T cells, or PBMCs came the material, which was cDNA or gDNA.

Per the study methods: Scientists estimated how many nucleated cells there were by amplifying reference gene primers. Profiled with immunoSEQ multiplex PCR; TCRdb holds only in-frame clones, not every one. Clone size and the V and J calls come from that table; the DNA yielded D and trimming. The sample gives 200,000 to 300,000 clones, about 82% of which show up once; 2% to 2.5% is in the top ten. Cohort 3 donors were reported recovered after two negative PCRs, clearance, or symptom resolution. Germline CDR1 KGHSH, CDR2 LQKENI. Germline trimming cut 6 bases from V and 0 bases from J; bases unmatched to any gene: 16. This CDR3 contains 18 residues.

Sequenced: PBMCs or T cells enriched from blood (not recorded which). The TCR was taken from a woman in her forties or fifties who had recovered from COVID-19. J is TRBJ2-7 and V is TRBV18; 8 bases align to TRBD1. The CDR3 spells CASSPPLKTGGHSYEQYF. The DNA of the CDR3 is TGTGCCAGCTCCCCCCCTTTAAAAACAGGGGGTCACTCCTACGAGCAGTACTTC. The full variable domain, in which reference TRBV18 and TRBJ2-7 provide the parts outside the CDR3, is NAGVMQNPRHLVRRRGQEARLRCSPMKGHSHVYWYRQLPEEGLKFMVYLQKENIIDESGMPKERFSAEFPKEGPSILRIQQVVRGDSAAYFCASSPPLKTGGHSYEQYFGPGTRLTVT.